This T cell receptor beta chain was identified during a study of cytomegalovirus exposure and HLA in healthy donors. V was clipped by 1 base and J by 6 bases, with 17 bases between them. This CDR3 has 15 residues. CDR1 GTSNPN and CDR2 SVGIG come from the germline V gene (reference sequence). Primers included in the PCR were 60 Vbeta and 13 Jbeta primers. Generated by immunoSEQ multiplex PCR, the TCRdb table keeps only in-frame clones and is missing some. The repertoire holds about 180,000 clones, with roughly 82% as singletons. V is TRBV30 and J is TRBJ2-3; a possible D gene is TRBD2 (6 bases). The sequence derives from a man aged 35 to 55 in good health and CMV-seronegative. Sequenced material: PBMCs. CDR3 nucleotides: TGTGCCTGGAGTGGAGTTGGAGGGAGTGTGGATACGCAGTATTTT. It is translated as CAWSGVGGSVDTQYF.